The clone carrying this TCR beta chain was seen repeatedly, ten times or more. Its matching antigen is unknown. Fresh 10 ml peripheral blood yielded PBMCs. The data are from a study of T cells in Graves' hyperthyroidism and ophthalmopathy. Study background: The blood sample was taken at first diagnosis, before treatment began. General study points: Ophthalmopathy could be told apart from stable hyperthyroidism with a 13 V-J model. Ophthalmopathy prediction by the model preceded onset by a median about 6 months.

Researchers amplified the TCR beta CDR3 regions from RNA transcripts. The HTBI set primed first-round TCR CDR3 RT-PCR. Via MiXCR, TCRdb re-called the multiplex PCR reads, giving one row per CDR3 protein. The sample lists about 280,000 distinct CDR3 sequences, 20% to 30% occurring once. This TCR was sampled from a man between 40 and 49 years old with Graves' hyperthyroidism that later progressed to Graves' ophthalmopathy. Sequenced sample: blood.

The CDR3 DNA is TGTGCCAGCTCACCCGGAGGGGCGCGAAACACCATATATTTT. It specifies CASSPGGARNTIYF. V gene TRBV18 combines with J gene TRBJ1-3, with D maybe TRBD1 (5 bases). Trimming pared 3 bases from V and 5 bases from J, leaving 11 bases between. Germline-derived CDR1 and CDR2 are KGHSH and LQKENI. CDR3 length: 14 residues.